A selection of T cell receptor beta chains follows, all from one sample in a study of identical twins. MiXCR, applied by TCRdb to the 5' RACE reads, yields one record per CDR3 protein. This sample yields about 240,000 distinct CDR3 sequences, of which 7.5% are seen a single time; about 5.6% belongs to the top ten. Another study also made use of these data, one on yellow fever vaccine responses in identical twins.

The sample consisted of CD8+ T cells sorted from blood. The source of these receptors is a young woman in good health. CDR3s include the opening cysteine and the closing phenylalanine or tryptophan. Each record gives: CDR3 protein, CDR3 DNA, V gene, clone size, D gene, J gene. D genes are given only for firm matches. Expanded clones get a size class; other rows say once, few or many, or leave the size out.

CDR3: CASSRVGERFTDTQYF
DNA: TGTGCCAGCAGCCGGGTAGGGGAGCGTTTCACAGATACGCAGTATTTT
V: TRBV4-2
size: many
D: .
J: TRBJ2-3

CDR3: CASSLLGQGGNEQFF
DNA: TGTGCCAGCAGTTTATTAGGGCAGGGTGGCAATGAGCAGTTCTTC
V: TRBV27
size: .
D: .
J: TRBJ2-1

CDR3: CASSFPSYPNTEAFF
DNA: TGTGCCAGCAGTTTTCCGAGCTACCCGAACACTGAAGCTTTCTTT
V: TRBV28
size: .
D: .
J: TRBJ1-1

CDR3: CSARDLRSTGTSTDTQYF
DNA: TGCAGTGCTAGAGATCTTCGGTCCACGGGGACTAGCACAGATACGCAGTATTTT
V: TRBV20-1
size: .
D: .
J: TRBJ2-3

CDR3: CASSFLTGQGSNQPQHF
DNA: TGTGCCAGCAGCTTCCTGACGGGACAGGGCAGCAATCAGCCCCAGCATTTT
V: TRBV7-2
size: many
D: TRBD1
J: TRBJ1-5

CDR3: CASSLAREGSNQPQHF
DNA: TGTGCCAGCAGCTTGGCCCGGGAGGGCAGCAATCAGCCCCAGCATTTT
V: TRBV5-6
size: many
D: .
J: TRBJ1-5

CDR3: CASSYSAGSGTGELFF
DNA: TGTGCCAGCAGTTACTCGGCGGGGTCGGGAACCGGGGAGCTGTTTTTT
V: TRBV6-5
size: .
D: .
J: TRBJ2-2

CDR3: CASSSNVENTGELFF
DNA: TGTGCCAGCAGCTCCAATGTCGAGAACACCGGGGAGCTGTTTTTT
V: TRBV7-9
size: few
D: .
J: TRBJ2-2

CDR3: CASSHERGRMYWTGELFF
DNA: TGCGCCAGCAGCCATGAAAGGGGGCGCATGTATTGGACCGGGGAGCTGTTTTTT
V: TRBV5-1
size: few
D: TRBD1
J: TRBJ2-2

CDR3: CASWTGGGDTQYF
DNA: TGTGCCAGCTGGACAGGGGGAGGAGATACGCAGTATTTT
V: TRBV28
size: many
D: TRBD1
J: TRBJ2-3

CDR3: CASSVGGTNEKLFF
DNA: TGTGCCAGCAGCGTAGGCGGGACAAATGAAAAACTGTTTTTT
V: TRBV9
size: .
D: .
J: TRBJ1-4

CDR3: CASRPGTGINSNQPQHF
DNA: TGTGCCAGCAGGCCCGGGACAGGGATTAATAGCAATCAGCCCCAGCATTTT
V: TRBV28
size: .
D: TRBD1
J: TRBJ1-5

CDR3: CASSPGQGFSGNTIYF
DNA: TGTGCCAGCAGTCCGGGACAAGGCTTCTCTGGAAACACCATATATTTT
V: TRBV28
size: many
D: .
J: TRBJ1-3

CDR3: CASSSPDRAAEAFF
DNA: TGCGCCAGCAGCTCCCCGGACAGGGCCGCTGAAGCTTTCTTT
V: TRBV5-1
size: many
D: TRBD1
J: TRBJ1-1

CDR3: CASRSAGMYNEQFF
DNA: TGTGCCAGCCGTTCCGCGGGGATGTACAATGAGCAGTTCTTC
V: TRBV7-2
size: many
D: .
J: TRBJ2-1

CDR3: CSDALADSYNEQFF
DNA: TGCAGTGACGCACTAGCGGACTCCTACAATGAGCAGTTCTTC
V: TRBV20-1
size: many
D: TRBD2
J: TRBJ2-1

CDR3: CASSPAAQGPYNEQFF
DNA: TGTGCCAGCAGCCCGGCGGCCCAGGGACCCTACAATGAGCAGTTCTTC
V: TRBV7-9
size: .
D: .
J: TRBJ2-1

CDR3: CASSLLGTNNEQFF
DNA: TGCGCCAGCAGCTTGCTAGGGACCAACAATGAGCAGTTCTTC
V: TRBV5-1
size: few
D: .
J: TRBJ2-1

CDR3: CASSLYRDRAGSLEFF
DNA: TGTGCCAGCAGCCTCTACCGGGACAGGGCCGGGTCATTGGAGTTCTTC
V: TRBV7-6
size: .
D: TRBD1
J: TRBJ2-1

CDR3: CASTLRGRIDTVPNSPLHF
DNA: TGTGCCAGCACCCTTCGAGGTCGTATTGACACAGTACCCAATTCACCCCTCCACTTT
V: TRBV2
size: .
D: .
J: TRBJ1-6

CDR3: CASSTGTTNEQFF
DNA: TGTGCCAGCAGCACCGGGACGACTAATGAGCAGTTCTTC
V: TRBV7-6
size: .
D: .
J: TRBJ2-1

CDR3: CASSERGLHNRDGLSAFF
DNA: TGTGCCAGCAGTGAAAGAGGACTTCACAACAGGGACGGACTGTCTGCTTTCTTT
V: TRBV2
size: few
D: .
J: TRBJ1-1

CDR3: CASSPWAEIYNEQFF
DNA: TGTGCCAGCAGCCCCTGGGCGGAAATCTACAATGAGCAGTTCTTC
V: TRBV12-3/TRBV12-4
size: many
D: .
J: TRBJ2-1

CDR3: CASSFSSGGAGETQYF
DNA: TGTGCCAGCAGTTTTAGTAGCGGGGGGGCGGGAGAGACCCAGTACTTC
V: TRBV28
size: few
D: TRBD2
J: TRBJ2-5

CDR3: CASSQGGIWTSGGRYTDTQYF
DNA: TGTGCCAGCAGCCAAGGGGGGATCTGGACTAGCGGGGGACGCTACACAGATACGCAGTATTTT
V: TRBV3-1
size: .
D: TRBD2
J: TRBJ2-3

CDR3: CASSQFAGPNQPQHF
DNA: TGCGCCAGCAGCCAATTTGCGGGGCCGAATCAGCCCCAGCATTTT
V: TRBV4-1
size: many
D: .
J: TRBJ1-5

CDR3: CATSTTAGLNKDTQYF
DNA: TGTGCCACCAGCACCACGGCCGGGCTTAATAAAGATACGCAGTATTTT
V: TRBV15
size: .
D: .
J: TRBJ2-3

CDR3: CASTTYSGLTVGTEAFF
DNA: TGTGCCAGTACCACCTATAGTGGCCTAACGGTAGGCACTGAAGCTTTCTTT
V: TRBV19
size: .
D: .
J: TRBJ1-1

CDR3: CASSYARGDEKLFF
DNA: TGTGCCAGCAGTTACGCCAGGGGTGATGAAAAACTGTTTTTT
V: TRBV6-5
size: many
D: .
J: TRBJ1-4

CDR3: CASSLDPGRGYGYTF
DNA: TGTGCCAGCAGCTTAGATCCGGGGCGCGGCTATGGCTACACCTTC
V: TRBV7-9
size: few
D: .
J: TRBJ1-2

CDR3: CASSQQGGINEKLFF
DNA: TGCGCCAGCAGCCAACAAGGGGGTATTAATGAAAAACTGTTTTTT
V: TRBV4-1
size: .
D: .
J: TRBJ1-4

CDR3: CSASPLTGDSTYEQYF
DNA: TGCAGTGCTAGCCCTTTAACGGGAGACAGTACCTACGAGCAGTACTTC
V: TRBV20-1
size: few
D: .
J: TRBJ2-7

CDR3: CSASPTKIEQYF
DNA: TGCAGTGCTAGTCCTACTAAAATCGAGCAGTACTTC
V: TRBV20-1
size: many
D: .
J: TRBJ2-7

CDR3: CASSRTGGGNQPQHF
DNA: TGTGCCAGCAGTCGGACAGGGGGGGGCAATCAGCCCCAGCATTTT
V: TRBV27
size: many
D: TRBD1
J: TRBJ1-5

CDR3: CASSLETSPDEQFF
DNA: TGCGCCAGCAGCTTGGAAACTAGCCCGGATGAGCAGTTCTTC
V: TRBV5-1
size: many
D: .
J: TRBJ2-1

CDR3: CASSLGTAIYGYTF
DNA: TGTGCCAGCAGTTTAGGGACAGCGATCTATGGCTACACCTTC
V: TRBV12-3/TRBV12-4
size: many
D: .
J: TRBJ1-2

CDR3: CASKEGHTRSGYTF
DNA: TGTGCCAGCAAAGAGGGACACACGAGGAGTGGCTACACCTTC
V: TRBV11-3
size: few
D: .
J: TRBJ1-2

CDR3: CASRLPQDTEAFF
DNA: TGTGCCAGCAGACTCCCACAGGACACTGAAGCTTTCTTT
V: TRBV12-3/TRBV12-4
size: .
D: .
J: TRBJ1-1

CDR3: CASSLGDRGPTYNEQFF
DNA: TGTGCCAGCAGCTTGGGGGACAGGGGGCCAACCTACAATGAGCAGTTCTTC
V: TRBV5-4
size: few
D: TRBD1
J: TRBJ2-1

CDR3: CASSQARLAGLEFF
DNA: TGCGCCAGCAGCCAGGCCAGACTAGCGGGATTGGAATTCTTC
V: TRBV4-3
size: .
D: TRBD2
J: TRBJ2-1

CDR3: CASSPVPTSGFSDEQFF
DNA: TGTGCCAGCAGCCCCGTCCCGACTAGCGGGTTTTCCGATGAGCAGTTCTTC
V: TRBV28
size: few
D: TRBD2
J: TRBJ2-1